A selection of T cell receptor beta chains follows, all from one sample in a study of blood T cell repertoires in COVID-19. This table comes from immunoSEQ multiplex PCR, and its TCRdb copy is limited to in-frame clones, with some not included. The sample has a few hundred thousand clones, 87% seen once. The specimen sequenced was peripheral blood. The receptor source for this set is a man between 60 and 70 years old who had recovered from COVID-19. Both conserved end residues are part of each CDR3. A D gene is named only where the DNA matches it firmly. Where a row states a size, it is once, few, many or the class of an expanded clone; other rows omit it.

v_gene,d_gene,j_gene,abundance,CDR3nt,CDR3aa
TRBV6-5,NA,TRBJ2-2,NA,TGTGCCAGCAGTTATTCCGGGGGTTGGGACACCGGGGAGCTGTTTTTT,CASSYSGGWDTGELFF
TRBV7-2,TRBD2,TRBJ2-1,NA,TGTGCCAGCAGCCAACAAGGGACTAGCTACAATGAGCAGTTCTTC,CASSQQGTSYNEQFF
TRBV5-5,NA,TRBJ2-7,NA,TGTGCCAGCAGTCCAACGGGAGAGACCTCGTACGAGCAGTACTTC,CASSPTGETSYEQYF
TRBV27,NA,TRBJ2-5,NA,TGTGCCAGCAGTCCATTCGGACAGCAAGAGACCCAGTACTTC,CASSPFGQQETQYF
TRBV5-4,TRBD2,TRBJ2-3,NA,TGTGCCAGCAGCCCGGGACTAGCGGGAGGAGAAGATACGCAGTATTTT,CASSPGLAGGEDTQYF
TRBV18,NA,TRBJ2-3,once,TGTGCCAGCGCCCCCTCCCCTGGGCGGGCCGCGCAGTATTTT,CASAPSPGRAAQYF
TRBV15,TRBD2,TRBJ2-3,NA,TGTGCCACCAGCACCTCGACTAGCGCAAGGGGCACAGATACGCAGTATTTT,CATSTSTSARGTDTQYF
TRBV4-3,NA,TRBJ1-2,NA,TGCGCCAGCAGCCCGGGGGGCAGGTCCTATGGCTACACCTTC,CASSPGGRSYGYTF
TRBV30,NA,TRBJ2-2,NA,TGTGCCTCCGGAGTAGTGGGGGCGGGCACCGGGGAGCTGTTTTTT,CASGVVGAGTGELFF
TRBV10-3,TRBD2,TRBJ2-7,NA,TGTGCCATCACTAGGACTAGCGGGAGGGCCTACGAGCAGTACTTC,CAITRTSGRAYEQYF
TRBV3-1/TRBV3-2,TRBD2,TRBJ2-7,NA,TGTGCCAGCAGCCCGACTAGCGGGGGCAACGAGCAGTACTTC,CASSPTSGGNEQYF
TRBV18,NA,TRBJ2-3,NA,TGTGCCAGCTCACCACCTCTAGGGCAGGGGGGCTTCACAGATACGCAGTATTTT,CASSPPLGQGGFTDTQYF